The sequence of this T cell receptor beta chain was determined in a study of STAT5B mutations in CD4+ large granular lymphocyte leukemia. This CDR3 has 16 residues. Germline V CDR1 and CDR2: SNHLY, FYNNEI. V was trimmed by 5 bases and J by 1 base, leaving 18 bases between them. This was a survey-level run. Clones were read by immunoSEQ multiplex PCR, and TCRdb kept only the in-frame ones, dropping some. Here the sample spans more than 30,000 clones, approximately 72% being singletons. Study-level findings and limits: Top patient clones used TRBV06 genes more often: 8/27 versus 2/35 in controls. Higher CD4+ than CD8+ T-LGLL clonality might reflect small sample size. Roughly a quarter of private leukemic clonotypes occurred rarely in other patients' non-leukemic repertoires.

Comments on this clone: Its specificity is not known.

This sequence joins TRBV2 and TRBJ2-7, with a tentative D call TRBD1 (5 bases). The receptor was derived from a human donor in good health. The sequencing input was CD4+ T cells from blood buffy coats. The CDR3 DNA sequence: TGTGCCAGCAGTCGATGGTGGGCCCAGGGATCCTACGAGCAGTACTTC. Amino acid sequence: CASSRWWAQGSYEQYF.